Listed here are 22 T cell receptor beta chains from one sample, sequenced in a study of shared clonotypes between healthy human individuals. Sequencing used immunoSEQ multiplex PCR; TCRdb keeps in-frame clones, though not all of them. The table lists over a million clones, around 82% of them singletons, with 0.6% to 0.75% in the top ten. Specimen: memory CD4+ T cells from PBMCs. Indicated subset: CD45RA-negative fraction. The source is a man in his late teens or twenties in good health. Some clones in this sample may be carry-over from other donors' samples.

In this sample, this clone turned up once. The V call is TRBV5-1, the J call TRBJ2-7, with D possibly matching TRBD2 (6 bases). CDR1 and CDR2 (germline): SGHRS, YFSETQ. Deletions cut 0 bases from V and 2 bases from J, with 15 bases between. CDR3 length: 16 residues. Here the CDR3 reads CASSLVPSGQTYEQYF. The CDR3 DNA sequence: TGCGCCAGCAGCTTGGTTCCCAGCGGGCAGACCTACGAGCAGTACTTC.

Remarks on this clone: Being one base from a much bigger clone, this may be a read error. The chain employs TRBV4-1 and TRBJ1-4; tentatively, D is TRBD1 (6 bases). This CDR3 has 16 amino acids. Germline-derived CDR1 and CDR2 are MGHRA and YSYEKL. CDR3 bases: TGCGCCAGCGGCCAAGTAAGAAGGAGGGGGAATGAAAAACTGTTTTTT. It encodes CASGQVRRRGNEKLFF.

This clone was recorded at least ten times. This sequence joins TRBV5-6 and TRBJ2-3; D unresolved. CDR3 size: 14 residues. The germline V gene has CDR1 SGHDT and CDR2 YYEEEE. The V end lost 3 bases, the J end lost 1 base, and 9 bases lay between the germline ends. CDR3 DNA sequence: TGTGCCAGCAGCTCCGGCCTCGGCACAGATACGCAGTATTTT. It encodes CASSSGLGTDTQYF.

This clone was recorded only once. This CDR3 reads CATSRAGGGRSGAAGGRSYEQYF. For the CDR3, the DNA is TGTGCCACCAGCAGAGCCGGAGGGGGTCGTTCCGGGGCGGCAGGGGGCAGGTCCTACGAGCAGTACTTC. The chain recombines TRBV15 with TRBJ2-7; TRBD1 matches 8 bases. Looked up from germline, CDR1 is LNHNV and CDR2 is YYDKDF (reference sequence). CDR3 length: 23 residues. V shed 1 base, J shed 1 base, and the junction held 27 bases outside the gene matches.

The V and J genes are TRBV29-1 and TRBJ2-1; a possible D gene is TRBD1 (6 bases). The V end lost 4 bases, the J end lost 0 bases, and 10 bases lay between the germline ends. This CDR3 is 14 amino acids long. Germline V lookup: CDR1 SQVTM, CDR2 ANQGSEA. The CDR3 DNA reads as TGCAGCGTTGGGGGGCGGAGCTCCTACAATGAGCAGTTCTTC. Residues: CSVGGRSSYNEQFF.

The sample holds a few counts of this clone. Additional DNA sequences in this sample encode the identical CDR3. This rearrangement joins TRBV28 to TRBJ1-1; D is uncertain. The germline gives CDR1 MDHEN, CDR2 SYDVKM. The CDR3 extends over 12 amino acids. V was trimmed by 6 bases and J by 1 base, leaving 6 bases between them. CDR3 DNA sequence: TGTGCCAGCAGGACTTCGAACACTGAAGCTTTCTTT. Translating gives CASRTSNTEAFF.

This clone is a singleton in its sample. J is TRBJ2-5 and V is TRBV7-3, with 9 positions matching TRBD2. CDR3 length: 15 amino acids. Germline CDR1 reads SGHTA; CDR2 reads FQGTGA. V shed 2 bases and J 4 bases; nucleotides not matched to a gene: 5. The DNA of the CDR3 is TGTGCCAGCAGCTTAGCGGGAGGGTCCCTAGAGACCCAGTACTTC. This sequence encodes CASSLAGGSLETQYF.

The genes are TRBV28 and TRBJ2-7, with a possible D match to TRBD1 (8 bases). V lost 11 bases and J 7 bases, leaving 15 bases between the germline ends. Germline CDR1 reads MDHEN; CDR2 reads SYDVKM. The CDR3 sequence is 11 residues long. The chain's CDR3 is CALNRGGEQYF. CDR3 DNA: TGTGCCTTGAACAGGGGGGGTGAGCAGTACTTC.

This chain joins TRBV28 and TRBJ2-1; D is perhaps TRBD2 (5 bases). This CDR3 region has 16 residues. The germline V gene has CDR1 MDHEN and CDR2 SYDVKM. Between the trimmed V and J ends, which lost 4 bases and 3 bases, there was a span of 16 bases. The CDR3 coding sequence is TGTGCCAGCAGTTCCCGGACTTGGCTTGGCTACAATGAGCAGTTCTTC. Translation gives CASSSRTWLGYNEQFF.

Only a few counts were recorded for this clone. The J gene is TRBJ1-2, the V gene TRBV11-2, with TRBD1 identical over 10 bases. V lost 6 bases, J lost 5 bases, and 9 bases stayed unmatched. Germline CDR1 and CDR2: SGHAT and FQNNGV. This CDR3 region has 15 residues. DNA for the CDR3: TGTGCCAGCAGAAAGACAGGGGGCGACTTTTATGGCTACACCTTC. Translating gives CASRKTGGDFYGYTF.

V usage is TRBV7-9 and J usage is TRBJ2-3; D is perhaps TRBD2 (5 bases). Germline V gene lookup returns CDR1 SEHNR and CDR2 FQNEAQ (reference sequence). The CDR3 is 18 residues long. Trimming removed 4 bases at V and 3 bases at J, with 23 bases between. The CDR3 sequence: CASSSGPLGAALTDTQYF. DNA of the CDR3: TGTGCCAGCAGCTCTGGTCCTTTAGGAGCGGCCCTAACAGATACGCAGTATTTT.

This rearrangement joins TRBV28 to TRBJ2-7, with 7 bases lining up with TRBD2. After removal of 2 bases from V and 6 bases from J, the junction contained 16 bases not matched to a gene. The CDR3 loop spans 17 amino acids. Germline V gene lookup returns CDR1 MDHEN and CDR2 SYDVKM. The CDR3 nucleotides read TGTGCCAGCAGTTTAGGGAGGGTTATTATGGACTGGGGCGAGCAGTACTTC. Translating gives CASSLGRVIMDWGEQYF.

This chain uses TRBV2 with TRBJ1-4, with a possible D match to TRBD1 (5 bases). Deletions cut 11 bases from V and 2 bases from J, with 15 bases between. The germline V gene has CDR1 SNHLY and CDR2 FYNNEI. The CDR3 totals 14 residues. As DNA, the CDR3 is TGTGCCGGGGCCAGGGCTTTTACTAATGAAAAACTGTTTTTT. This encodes CAGARAFTNEKLFF.

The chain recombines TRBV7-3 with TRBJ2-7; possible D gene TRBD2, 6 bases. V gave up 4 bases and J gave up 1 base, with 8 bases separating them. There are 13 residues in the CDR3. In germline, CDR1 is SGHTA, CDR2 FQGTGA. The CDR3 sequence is CASSSRGSYEQYF. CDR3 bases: TGTGCCAGCAGCTCACGGGGGTCCTACGAGCAGTACTTC. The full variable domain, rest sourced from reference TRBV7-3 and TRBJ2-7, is GAGVSQTPSNKVTEKGKYVELRCDPISGHTALYWYRQSLGQGPEFLIYFQGTGAADDSGLPNDRFFAVRPEGSVSTLKIQRTERGDSAVYLCASSSRGSYEQYFGPGTRLTVT.

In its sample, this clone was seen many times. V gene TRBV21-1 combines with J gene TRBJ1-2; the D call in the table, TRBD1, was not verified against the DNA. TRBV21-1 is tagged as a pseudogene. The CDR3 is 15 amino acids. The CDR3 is CASSNPGQGIYGYTF. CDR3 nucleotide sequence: TGTGCCAGCAGCAACCCGGGACAGGGGATCTATGGCTACACCTTC.

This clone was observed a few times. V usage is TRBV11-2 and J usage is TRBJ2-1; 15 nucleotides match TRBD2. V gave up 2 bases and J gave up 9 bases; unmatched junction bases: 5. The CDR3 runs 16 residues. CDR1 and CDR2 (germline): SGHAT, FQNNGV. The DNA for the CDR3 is TGTGCCAGCAGCTTAAACCCGGGACTAGCGGGAGGTGAGCAGTTCTTC. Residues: CASSLNPGLAGGEQFF. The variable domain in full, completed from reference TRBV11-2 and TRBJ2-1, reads EAGVAQSPRYKIIEKRQSVAFWCNPISGHATLYWYQQILGQGPKLLIQFQNNGVVDDSQLPKDRFSAERLKGVDSTLKIQPAKLEDSAVYLCASSLNPGLAGGEQFFGPGTRLTVL.

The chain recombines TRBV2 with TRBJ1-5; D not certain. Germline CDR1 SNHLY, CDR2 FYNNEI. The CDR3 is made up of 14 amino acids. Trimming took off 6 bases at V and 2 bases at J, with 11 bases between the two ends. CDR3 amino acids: CASSLGWGNQPQHF. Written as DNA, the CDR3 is TGTGCCAGCAGCCTAGGGTGGGGCAATCAGCCCCAGCATTTT. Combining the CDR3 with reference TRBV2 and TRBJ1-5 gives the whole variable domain EPEVTQTPSHQVTQMGQEVILRCVPISNHLYFYWYRQILGQKVEFLVSFYNNEISEKSEIFDDQFSVERPDGSNFTLKIRSTKLEDSAMYFCASSLGWGNQPQHFGDGTRLSIL.

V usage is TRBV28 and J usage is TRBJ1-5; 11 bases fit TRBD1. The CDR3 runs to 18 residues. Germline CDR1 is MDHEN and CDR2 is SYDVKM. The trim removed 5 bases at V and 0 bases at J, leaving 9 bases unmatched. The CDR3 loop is CASSAGTGGPYSNQPQHF. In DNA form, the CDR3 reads TGTGCCAGCAGTGCTGGGACAGGGGGTCCTTATAGCAATCAGCCCCAGCATTTT.

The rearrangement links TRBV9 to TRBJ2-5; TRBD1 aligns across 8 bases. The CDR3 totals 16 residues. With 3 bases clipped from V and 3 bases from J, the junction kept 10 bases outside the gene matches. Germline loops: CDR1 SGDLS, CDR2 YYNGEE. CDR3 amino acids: CASSASGTGGKETQYF. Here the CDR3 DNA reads TGTGCCAGCAGCGCATCGGGGACAGGAGGTAAAGAGACCCAGTACTTC.

The CDR3 loop is CASSPTGSGANVLTF. CDR3 coding DNA: TGTGCCAGCAGTCCCACGGGATCTGGGGCCAACGTCCTGACTTTC. V and J are TRBV11-2 and TRBJ2-6, with D perhaps TRBD2 (5 bases). The CDR3 runs to 15 residues. V shed 6 bases and J shed 1 base, with 10 bases lying between them. Germline CDR1 and CDR2: SGHAT and FQNNGV. Combining the CDR3 with reference TRBV11-2 and TRBJ2-6 gives the whole variable domain EAGVAQSPRYKIIEKRQSVAFWCNPISGHATLYWYQQILGQGPKLLIQFQNNGVVDDSQLPKDRFSAERLKGVDSTLKIQPAKLEDSAVYLCASSPTGSGANVLTFGAGSRLTVL.

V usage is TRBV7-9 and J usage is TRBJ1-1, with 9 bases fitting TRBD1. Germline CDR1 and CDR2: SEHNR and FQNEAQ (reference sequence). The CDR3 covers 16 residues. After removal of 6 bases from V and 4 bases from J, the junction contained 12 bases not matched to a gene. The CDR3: CASSHNPDRGGTEAFF. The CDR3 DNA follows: TGTGCCAGCAGTCATAATCCGGACAGGGGCGGCACTGAAGCTTTCTTT.

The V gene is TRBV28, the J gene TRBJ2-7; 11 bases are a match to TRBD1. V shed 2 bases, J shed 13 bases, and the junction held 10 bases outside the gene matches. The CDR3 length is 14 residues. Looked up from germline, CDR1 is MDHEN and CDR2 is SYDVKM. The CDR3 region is CASSLRDRGRGRYF. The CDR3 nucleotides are TGTGCCAGCAGTTTACGGGACAGGGGGAGGGGTCGATACTTC.